The rows below give T cell receptor beta chains drawn from one sample of a study of Graves' ophthalmopathy and Graves' hyperthyroidism. One entry per CDR3 protein results from TCRdb running MiXCR on the multiplex PCR reads. The sample has fewer than 600,000 distinct CDR3 sequences, about an eighth seen once; the top ten hold over 8%. The sequenced sample consisted of blood. The origin of the receptors is a woman aged 25-40 years with Graves' ophthalmopathy. Both conserved end residues are part of each CDR3. A D gene is named only where the DNA matches it firmly. Size tells how often a clone was seen (once, few, many) or the class of an expanded clone, and some rows leave it out.

v_call	clone_size	d_call	j_call	cdr3_aa	cdr3_nt
TRBV30	many	.	TRBJ1-2	CAWTLGPNYGYTF	TGTGCCTGGACGCTGGGGCCGAACTATGGCTACACCTTC
TRBV9	many	TRBD2	TRBJ2-5	CASSDPSAGGETQYF	TGTGCCAGCAGCGACCCTTCAGCGGGGGGGGAGACCCAGTACTTC
TRBV27	many	TRBD2	TRBJ2-7	CASSQSLAGPFYEQYF	TGTGCCAGCAGTCAAAGTCTAGCGGGGCCCTTCTACGAGCAGTACTTC
TRBV15	many	TRBD2	TRBJ2-5	CATSEGLADQETQYF	TGTGCCACCAGCGAAGGACTAGCGGACCAAGAGACCCAGTACTTC
TRBV10-3	many	TRBD1	TRBJ1-4	CAISESTGWGEKLFF	TGTGCCATCAGTGAGTCGACAGGGTGGGGTGAAAAACTGTTTTTT
TRBV2	many	.	TRBJ1-1	CASTFLRGGAFF	TGTGCCAGCACCTTCCTCCGAGGGGGAGCTTTCTTT
TRBV30	many	.	TRBJ2-5	CAWSVQVLETQYF	TGTGCCTGGAGTGTACAGGTCCTAGAGACCCAGTACTTC
TRBV3-1	many	.	TRBJ2-5	CASKGNKETQYF	TGTGCCAGCAAGGGGAATAAAGAGACCCAGTACTTC
TRBV6-2/TRBV6-3	many	.	TRBJ2-7	CASQYPTVEQYF	TGTGCCAGCCAATACCCCACGGTCGAGCAGTACTTC
TRBV20-1	many	TRBD1	TRBJ1-6	CSARPPQGSSPLHF	TGCAGTGCTAGACCTCCACAGGGGTCCTCACCCCTCCACTTT
TRBV4-1	.	TRBD1	TRBJ1-2	CASSQRTGARRLFF	TGCGCCAGCAGCCAACGGACAGGAGCCCGTCGCCTCTTCTTC
TRBV6-1	many	TRBD1	TRBJ1-2	CASRRPTGDGYTF	TGTGCCAGCAGACGACCCACAGGGGATGGCTACACCTTC
TRBV12-3/TRBV12-4	many	.	TRBJ2-4	CASSLSGGNVPKNIQYF	TGTGCCAGCAGTTTAAGTGGAGGTAACGTGCCCAAAAACATTCAGTACTTC